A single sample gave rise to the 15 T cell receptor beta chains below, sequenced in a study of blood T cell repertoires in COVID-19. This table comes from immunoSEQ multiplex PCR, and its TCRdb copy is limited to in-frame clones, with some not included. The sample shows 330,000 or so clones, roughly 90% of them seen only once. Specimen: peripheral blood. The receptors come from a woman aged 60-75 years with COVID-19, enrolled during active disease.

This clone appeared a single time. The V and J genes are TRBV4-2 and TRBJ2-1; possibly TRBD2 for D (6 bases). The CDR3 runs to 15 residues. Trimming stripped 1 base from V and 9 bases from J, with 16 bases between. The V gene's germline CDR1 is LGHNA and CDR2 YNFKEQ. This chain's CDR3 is CASSQGDWLGSEQFF. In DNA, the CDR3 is TGTGCCAGCAGCCAAGGGGACTGGCTAGGGAGTGAGCAGTTCTTC.

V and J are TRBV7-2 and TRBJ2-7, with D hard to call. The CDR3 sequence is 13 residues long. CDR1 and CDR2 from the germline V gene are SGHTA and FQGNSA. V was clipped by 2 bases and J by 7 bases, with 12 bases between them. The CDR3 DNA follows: TGTGCCAGCAGCTTAAACGGAGCGAGGGAGCAGTACTTC. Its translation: CASSLNGAREQYF.

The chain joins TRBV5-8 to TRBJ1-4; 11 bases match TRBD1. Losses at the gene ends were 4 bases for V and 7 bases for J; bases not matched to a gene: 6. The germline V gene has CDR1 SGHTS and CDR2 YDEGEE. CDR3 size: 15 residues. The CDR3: CASSADRGHGEKLFF. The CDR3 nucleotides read TGTGCCAGCAGCGCGGACAGGGGGCATGGTGAAAAACTGTTTTTT.

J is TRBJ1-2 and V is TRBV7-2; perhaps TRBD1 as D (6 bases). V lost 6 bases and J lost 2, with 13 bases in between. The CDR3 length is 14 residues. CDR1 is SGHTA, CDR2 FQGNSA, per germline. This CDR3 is CASRVGGSNYGYTF. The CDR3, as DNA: TGTGCCAGCAGAGTAGGGGGTTCAAACTATGGCTACACCTTC.

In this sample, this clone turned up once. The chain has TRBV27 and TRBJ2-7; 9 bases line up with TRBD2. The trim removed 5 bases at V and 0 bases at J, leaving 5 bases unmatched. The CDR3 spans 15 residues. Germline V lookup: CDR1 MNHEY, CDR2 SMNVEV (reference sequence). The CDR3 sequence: CASSALAGSSYEQYF. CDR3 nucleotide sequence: TGTGCCAGCAGTGCACTAGCGGGCAGCTCCTACGAGCAGTACTTC.

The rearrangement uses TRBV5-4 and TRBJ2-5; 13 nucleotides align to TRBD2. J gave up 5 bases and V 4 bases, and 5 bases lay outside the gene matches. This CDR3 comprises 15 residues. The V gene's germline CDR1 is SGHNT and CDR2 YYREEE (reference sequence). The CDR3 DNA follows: TGTGCCAGCAGCAGACTAGCGGGGGGCGGGGAGACCCAGTACTTC. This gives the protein CASSRLAGGGETQYF.

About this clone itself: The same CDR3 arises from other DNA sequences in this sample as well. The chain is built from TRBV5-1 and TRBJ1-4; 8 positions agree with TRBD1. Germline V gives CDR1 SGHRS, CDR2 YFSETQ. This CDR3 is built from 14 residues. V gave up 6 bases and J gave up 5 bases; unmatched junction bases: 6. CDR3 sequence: CASTGQGLNEKLFF. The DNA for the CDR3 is TGCGCCAGCACCGGACAGGGCCTGAATGAAAAACTGTTTTTT.

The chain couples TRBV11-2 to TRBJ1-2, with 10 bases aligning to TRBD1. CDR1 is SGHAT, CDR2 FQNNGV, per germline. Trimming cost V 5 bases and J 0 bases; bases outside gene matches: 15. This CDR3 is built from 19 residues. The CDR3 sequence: CASSRFIWGQGNTNYGYTF. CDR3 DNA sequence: TGTGCCAGCAGCCGATTTATATGGGGACAGGGGAATACTAACTATGGCTACACCTTC.

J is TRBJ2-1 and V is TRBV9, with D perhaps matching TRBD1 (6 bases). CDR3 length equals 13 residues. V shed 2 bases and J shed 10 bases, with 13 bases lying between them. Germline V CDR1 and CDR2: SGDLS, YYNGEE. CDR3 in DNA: TGTGCCAGCAGCGTCCAGATAGGGGGAGAGCAGTTCTTC. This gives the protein CASSVQIGGEQFF.

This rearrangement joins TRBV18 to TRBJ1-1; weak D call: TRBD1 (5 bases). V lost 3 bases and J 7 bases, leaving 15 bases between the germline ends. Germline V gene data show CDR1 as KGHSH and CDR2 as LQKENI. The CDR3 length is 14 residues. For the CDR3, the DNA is TGTGCCAGCTCACCTCGACAGATACCCCTTGAAGCTTTCTTT. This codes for CASSPRQIPLEAFF.

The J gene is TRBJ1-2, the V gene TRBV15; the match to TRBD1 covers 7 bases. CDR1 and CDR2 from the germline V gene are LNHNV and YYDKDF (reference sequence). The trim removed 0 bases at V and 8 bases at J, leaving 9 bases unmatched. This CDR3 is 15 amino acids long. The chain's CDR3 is CATSRDGGGLRGYTF. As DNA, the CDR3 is TGTGCCACCAGCAGAGATGGAGGGGGCCTTCGGGGCTACACCTTC.

CDR3 bases: TGTGCCAGCAGCGGACAGGGGTTCTATGGCTACACCTTC. Translating it yields CASSGQGFYGYTF. The chain is built from TRBV9 and TRBJ1-2, with 8 nucleotides matching TRBD1. CDR3 length: 13 amino acids. Per germline, CDR1 SGDLS and CDR2 YYNGEE. J gave up 4 bases and V 3 bases, and 2 bases lay outside the gene matches. The full variable domain, rest sourced from reference TRBV9 and TRBJ1-2, is DSGVTQTPKHLITATGQRVTLRCSPRSGDLSVYWYQQSLDQGLQFLIQYYNGEERAKGNILERFSAQQFPDLHSELNLSSLELGDSALYFCASSGQGFYGYTFGSGTRLTVV.

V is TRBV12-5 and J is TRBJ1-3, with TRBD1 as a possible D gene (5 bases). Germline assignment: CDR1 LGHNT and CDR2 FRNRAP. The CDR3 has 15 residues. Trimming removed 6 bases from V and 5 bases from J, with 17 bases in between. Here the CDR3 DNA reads TGTGCTAGTGGCCTTGGGACGGGGGTCAGAAACACCATATATTTT. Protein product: CASGLGTGVRNTIYF.

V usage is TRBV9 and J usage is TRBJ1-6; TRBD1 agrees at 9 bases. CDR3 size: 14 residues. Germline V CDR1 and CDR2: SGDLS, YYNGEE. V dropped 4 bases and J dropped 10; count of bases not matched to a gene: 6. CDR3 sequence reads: CASSTGQGGSPLHF. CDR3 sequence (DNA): TGTGCCAGCAGCACGGGACAGGGAGGGTCACCCCTCCACTTT.

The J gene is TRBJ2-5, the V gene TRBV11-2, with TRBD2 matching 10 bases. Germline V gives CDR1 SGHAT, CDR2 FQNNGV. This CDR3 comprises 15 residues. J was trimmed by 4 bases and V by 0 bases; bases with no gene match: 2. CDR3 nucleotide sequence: TGTGCCAGCAGCTTAGACTGGACTAGCGGAGAGACCCAGTACTTC. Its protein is CASSLDWTSGETQYF.